The sample holds many counts of the clone carrying this TCR beta chain. Its antigen is unknown. The data stem from a study of T cells in Graves' hyperthyroidism and ophthalmopathy. Findings and caveats of the study: Through a model of 13 V-J features, ophthalmopathy was separated from stable hyperthyroidism. Most clonotypes expanded in thyroid above 0.001 were likewise present in blood.

The V gene's germline CDR1 is ENHRY and CDR2 SYGVKD. The V gene lost 8 bases and the J gene lost 2 bases, with 16 bases spanning the gap. CDR3 length: 15 residues. RNA transcripts yielded amplified TCR beta CDR3 regions. Researchers ran a first-round RT-PCR on the TCR CDR3 using the HTBI primer set. TCRdb re-analysed the multiplex PCR reads in MiXCR, keeping a single row per CDR3 protein. This sample has fewer than 450,000 distinct CDR3 sequences, with about 17% found just once. Orbital computed tomography, thyroid ultrasound, serum thyroxine and TRAb, and clinical symptoms together informed the diagnoses. Each 10 ml fresh peripheral blood draw supplied the PBMCs.

This receptor was taken from a woman aged 30 to 39 with Graves' hyperthyroidism that later progressed to Graves' ophthalmopathy. V is TRBV10-3 and J is TRBJ1-5; D may be TRBD1 (5 bases). The material sequenced was blood. The CDR3 loop is CAIGGDGLGNQPQHF. CDR3 nucleotide sequence: TGTGCCATCGGGGGGGACGGGCTAGGCAATCAGCCCCAGCATTTT.